This TCR beta chain was recovered during a study of identical twins. From the 5' RACE reads, TCRdb called clonotypes with MiXCR, one entry per CDR3 protein. The repertoire includes about 1.7 million distinct CDR3 sequences, more than 30% of them detected once, and under 0.35% sits in the top ten. Germline CDR1 is MNHNS and CDR2 is SASEGT. Trimming took off 8 bases at V and 4 bases at J, with 14 bases between the two ends. CDR3 size: 13 residues. This TCR was sampled from a newborn girl in good health. The chain employs TRBV6-1 and TRBJ1-1; weak D call: TRBD1 (6 bases). Sequenced sample: cord blood. The CDR3 bases are TGTGCCAGCGGGGGGGCTGCGGGCACTGAAGCTTTCTTT. This codes for CASGGAAGTEAFF.